A single sample gave rise to the 21 T cell receptor beta chains below, sequenced in a study of blood T cell repertoires in COVID-19. TCRdb's table, derived via immunoSEQ multiplex PCR, lists solely in-frame clones and lacks some. The table lists around 240,000 clones, about 80% of them singletons. The material sequenced was peripheral blood. The receptor source for this set is a woman between 50 and 59 years old with acute or convalescent COVID-19.

This rearrangement joins TRBV7-3 to TRBJ2-2; perhaps TRBD1 as D (6 bases). Trimming took off 4 bases at V and 4 bases at J, with 16 bases between the two ends. The germline gives CDR1 SGHTA, CDR2 FQGTGA. The CDR3 loop spans 16 amino acids. The CDR3: CASSSGGRGTTGELFF. The CDR3 DNA is TGTGCCAGCAGCTCCGGTGGCAGGGGAACCACCGGGGAGCTGTTTTTT.

The chain couples TRBV5-1 to TRBJ1-4; tentative D call: TRBD1 (6 bases). The CDR3 extends over 15 amino acids. Germline CDR1 reads SGHRS; CDR2 reads YFSETQ. The V end was cut by 4 bases, the J end by 3 bases, with 13 bases between. Here the CDR3 reads CASSETGIANEKLFF. DNA of the CDR3: TGCGCCAGCAGCGAAACAGGGATCGCTAATGAAAAACTGTTTTTT.

J is TRBJ2-1 and V is TRBV2, with 8 bases lining up with TRBD1. Germline assignment: CDR1 SNHLY and CDR2 FYNNEI. V lost 9 bases, J lost 9 bases, and 4 bases stayed unmatched. There are 11 residues in the CDR3. The chain's CDR3 is CASSGGTEQFF. The CDR3 nucleotides read TGTGCCAGTTCAGGGGGCACTGAGCAGTTCTTC.

This chain connects TRBV28 to TRBJ2-5; the match to TRBD1 covers 9 bases. The V segment lost 7 bases and the J segment 5 bases; nucleotides outside the gene matches: 5. The CDR3 extends over 13 amino acids. The germline CDR1 and CDR2 sequences are MDHEN and SYDVKM. For the CDR3, the DNA is TGTGCCAGCATAGGGACAGGGTGGGAGACCCAGTACTTC. It specifies CASIGTGWETQYF.

The chain carries TRBV6-1 and TRBJ1-4; 9 positions match TRBD1. Germline lookup yields CDR1 MNHNS and CDR2 SASEGT. The J segment lost 6 bases and the V segment lost 4 bases, leaving 6 bases of the junction unmatched. The CDR3 length is 15 residues. CDR3 sequence (DNA): TGTGCCAGCAGTGGCGCCGGGACAGGGCATGAAAAACTGTTTTTT. It is translated as CASSGAGTGHEKLFF.

The chain recombines TRBV10-1 with TRBJ2-2; 7 bases match TRBD1. Germline assignment: CDR1 WNHNN and CDR2 SYGVQD (reference sequence). The V segment lost 0 bases and the J segment 5 bases; nucleotides outside the gene matches: 3. This CDR3 is built from 15 residues. CDR3 protein: CASSESPRGTGELFF. DNA for the CDR3: TGCGCCAGCAGTGAGTCTCCCAGGGGGACCGGGGAGCTGTTTTTT.

The rearrangement joins TRBV28 to TRBJ1-1; perhaps TRBD1 as D (5 bases). The V gene lost 6 bases and the J gene lost 5 bases, with 19 bases spanning the gap. Germline lookup yields CDR1 MDHEN and CDR2 SYDVKM. The CDR3 is 15 amino acids. The CDR3 loop is CASRRAGGEWTEAFF. The CDR3 DNA reads as TGTGCCAGCAGACGAGCGGGGGGGGAGTGGACTGAAGCTTTCTTT.

V usage is TRBV11-2 and J usage is TRBJ2-3, with D perhaps TRBD2 (6 bases). The CDR3 runs 14 residues. V was trimmed by 7 bases and J by 2 bases, leaving 13 bases between them. CDR1 and CDR2 (germline): SGHAT, FQNNGV. The CDR3 sequence is CASINQRATDTQYF. Written as DNA, the CDR3 is TGTGCCAGCATCAATCAGCGGGCCACAGATACGCAGTATTTT.

CDR3 DNA: TGTGCCAGCAGTCCGTTAGTGCGGGGTTTTGAAAACATTCAGTACTTC. It codes for CASSPLVRGFENIQYF. The chain has TRBV28 and TRBJ2-4, with D perhaps matching TRBD2 (6 bases). Germline values: CDR1 MDHEN, CDR2 SYDVKM. Trimming pared 5 bases from V and 5 bases from J, leaving 19 bases between. The CDR3 totals 16 residues.

The V call is TRBV2, the J call TRBJ2-7, with 10 bases matching TRBD1. With 7 bases clipped from V and 5 bases from J, the junction kept 8 bases outside the gene matches. Per the germline V gene, CDR1 is SNHLY and CDR2 is FYNNEI. This CDR3 spans 14 amino acids. DNA of the CDR3: TGTGCCAGCATCCAGGGACAGGGGAAGCACGAGCAGTACTTC. This translates into CASIQGQGKHEQYF.

This chain connects TRBV18 to TRBJ2-6; D unclear. Germline-derived CDR1 and CDR2 are KGHSH and LQKENI. This CDR3 region has 15 residues. Trimming removed 1 base at V and 4 bases at J, with 8 bases between. The DNA of the CDR3 is TGTGCCAGCTCACCACAACAGTCCGGGGCCAACGTCCTGACTTTC. It encodes CASSPQQSGANVLTF.

V gene TRBV11-2 combines with J gene TRBJ2-1; the D gene is possibly TRBD2 (5 bases). The CDR3 extends over 15 amino acids. V was clipped by 1 base and J by 4 bases, with 11 bases between them. Germline-derived CDR1 and CDR2 are SGHAT and FQNNGV. CDR3 amino acids: CASSLAGSTYNEQFF. In DNA form, the CDR3 reads TGTGCCAGCAGCTTAGCGGGGAGCACTTACAATGAGCAGTTCTTC.

J is TRBJ2-1 and V is TRBV5-5, with 7 nucleotides matching TRBD2. The CDR3 length is 16 residues. Germline V gene data show CDR1 as SGHKS and CDR2 as YYEKEE (reference sequence). The J segment lost 0 bases and the V segment lost 3 bases, leaving 6 bases of the junction unmatched. The CDR3 nucleotides read TGTGCCAGCAGCTGGGAGGGAGATACCTCCTACAATGAGCAGTTCTTC. As protein: CASSWEGDTSYNEQFF. Full variable domain (outside the CDR3, taken from reference TRBV5-5 and TRBJ2-1): DAGVTQSPTHLIKTRGQQVTLRCSPISGHKSVSWYQQVLGQGPQFIFQYYEKEERGRGNFPDRFSARQFPNYSSELNVNALLLGDSALYLCASSWEGDTSYNEQFFGPGTRLTVL.

This chain joins TRBV27 and TRBJ1-5; 7 nucleotides line up with TRBD1. Germline V lookup: CDR1 MNHEY, CDR2 SMNVEV (reference sequence). The CDR3 loop spans 16 amino acids. The junction had 9 bases not matched to a gene; V was cut back by 5 bases and J by 2 bases. In DNA, the CDR3 is TGTGCCAGCAGTACCCTACAGGGGTTGGGCAATCAGCCCCAGCATTTT. Its translation: CASSTLQGLGNQPQHF.

This clone appeared many times. V and J are TRBV27 and TRBJ2-3, with TRBD1 identical over 7 bases. CDR1 is MNHEY, CDR2 SMNVEV, per germline (reference sequence). There are 14 residues in the CDR3. V was pared by 6 bases and J by 2 bases, with 5 bases of the junction left unmatched. CDR3 bases: TGTGCCAGCAGCCTGGGACAGATCACAGATACGCAGTATTTT. Translation: CASSLGQITDTQYF.

The V gene is TRBV6-5, the J gene TRBJ2-1; TRBD1 matches at 8 bases. Germline loops: CDR1 MNHEY, CDR2 SVGAGI. V gave up 1 base and J gave up 8 bases; unmatched junction bases: 7. The CDR3 length is 15 residues. CDR3 region: CASSYLARGQDEQFF. The CDR3, as DNA: TGTGCCAGCAGTTACTTGGCCAGGGGGCAGGATGAGCAGTTCTTC.

This chain's CDR3 is CASSPLDNQPQHF. As DNA, the CDR3 is TGTGCCAGCAGCCCCCTAGATAATCAGCCCCAGCATTTT. J is TRBJ1-5 and V is TRBV12-3 or TRBV12-4; D is ambiguous. Trimming shortened V by 6 bases and J by 4 bases, and 10 bases separated the two germline ends. The CDR3 is made up of 13 amino acids.

The rearrangement joins TRBV7-2 to TRBJ2-1, with D tentatively TRBD2 (5 bases). V was cut by 2 bases and J by 13 bases, with 21 bases left in between. The CDR3 covers 15 residues. Germline-derived CDR1 and CDR2 are SGHTA and FQGNSA. The CDR3 protein is CASSLWNSLSPGQFF. CDR3 nucleotide sequence: TGTGCCAGCAGCTTATGGAACTCTCTCTCGCCGGGACAGTTCTTC.

The gene calls are TRBV28 and TRBJ1-5; no reliable D call. CDR1 is MDHEN and CDR2 is SYDVKM in the germline V gene. The CDR3 length is 12 residues. V gave up 6 bases and J gave up 7 bases, with 10 bases separating them. This chain's CDR3 is CASSLGAQPQHF. Written as DNA, the CDR3 is TGTGCCAGCAGCCTCGGTGCGCAGCCCCAGCATTTT.

This chain links TRBV30 with TRBJ1-2; maybe TRBD1 (5 bases). CDR1 and CDR2 (germline): GTSNPN, SVGIG (reference sequence). V lost 3 bases and J lost 4, with 12 bases in between. This CDR3 spans 13 amino acids. In nucleotides, the CDR3 is TGTGCCTGGAGCGCAGACAGATTCTATGGCTACACCTTC. The encoded protein is CAWSADRFYGYTF.

The chain has TRBV6-5 and TRBJ1-2; 10 nucleotides align to TRBD1. With 5 bases clipped from V and 8 bases from J, the junction kept 5 bases outside the gene matches. The CDR3 is 13 amino acids. In germline, CDR1 is MNHEY, CDR2 SVGAGI. The CDR3 protein is CASSRGQGEGYTF. The CDR3 region has the DNA TGTGCCAGCAGTAGAGGACAGGGGGAAGGCTACACCTTC.